The next 29 T cell receptor beta chains were all read from a single sample in a study of T cell changes during pregnancy in multiple sclerosis. Sequencing used immunoSEQ multiplex PCR; TCRdb keeps in-frame clones, though not all of them. The sample lists about 120,000 clones, about 94% occurring once. The sample consisted of peripheral blood, taken before pregnancy. Receptor source: a female donor with multiple sclerosis, enrolled in a pregnancy study.

The CDR3 DNA is TGTGCCAGCAGCCCCGTCCCGGGGTGGACTGAAGCTTTCTTT. It encodes CASSPVPGWTEAFF. The gene calls are TRBV9 and TRBJ1-1; no clear D gene. The germline V and J ends were trimmed by 4 bases and 5 bases, with 15 bases remaining between them. Germline-derived CDR1 and CDR2 are SGDLS and YYNGEE. This CDR3 contains 14 residues. Full variable domain (outside the CDR3, taken from reference TRBV9 and TRBJ1-1): DSGVTQTPKHLITATGQRVTLRCSPRSGDLSVYWYQQSLDQGLQFLIQYYNGEERAKGNILERFSAQQFPDLHSELNLSSLELGDSALYFCASSPVPGWTEAFFGQGTRLTVV.

The J gene is TRBJ1-4, the V gene TRBV4-1; D is undetermined. Per the germline V gene, CDR1 is MGHRA and CDR2 is YSYEKL. The V end lost 1 base, the J end lost 4 bases, and 4 bases lay between the germline ends. The CDR3 runs to 13 residues. The CDR3 sequence is CASSQGRNEKLFF. The CDR3 DNA sequence: TGCGCCAGCAGCCAAGGTCGTAATGAAAAACTGTTTTTT.

This clone was observed a handful of times. This sequence joins TRBV28 and TRBJ1-5, with 8 bases identical to TRBD1. The trim removed 2 bases at V and 6 bases at J, leaving 6 bases unmatched. From germline, CDR1 is MDHEN and CDR2 SYDVKM. CDR3 size: 15 residues. As DNA, the CDR3 is TGTGCCAGCAGTTTACAGGGGGCGGACAGTCAGCCCCAGCATTTT. Its translation is CASSLQGADSQPQHF.

The chain employs TRBV28 and TRBJ2-1, with a weak D call TRBD2 (6 bases). The CDR3 totals 13 residues. Trimming cost V 5 bases and J 10 bases, with 15 bases left between them. Germline CDR1 and CDR2: MDHEN and SYDVKM. The CDR3 DNA reads TGTGCCAGCAGTCCTTATCTCGGGAGAGAGCAGTTCTTC. Translating it yields CASSPYLGREQFF.

In its sample, this clone was seen once. V gene TRBV19 combines with J gene TRBJ1-4, with TRBD1 as a possible D gene (6 bases). CDR3 length: 16 amino acids. CDR1 LNHDA and CDR2 SQIVND come from the germline V gene (reference sequence). Trimming pared 0 bases from V and 8 bases from J, leaving 16 bases between. Here the CDR3 reads CASSIEIPGHREKLFF. The CDR3 DNA reads as TGTGCCAGTAGTATAGAGATTCCGGGACATCGGGAAAAACTGTTTTTT.

The chain recombines TRBV5-4 with TRBJ2-7; TRBD2 matches at 13 bases. Germline V CDR1 and CDR2: SGHNT, YYREEE (reference sequence). The CDR3 has 18 residues. V gave up 0 bases and J gave up 4 bases; unmatched junction bases: 10. As DNA, the CDR3 is TGTGCCAGCAGCTTGGGTTTAGGACTAGCGGGAGAGTCTTACGAGCAGTACTTC. Translation: CASSLGLGLAGESYEQYF.

This chain uses TRBV16 with TRBJ1-5; the D gene is possibly TRBD1 (6 bases). V was shortened by 3 bases and J by 10 bases, with 7 bases between the two germline ends. CDR3 length: 11 amino acids. Germline CDR1 reads KGHSY; CDR2 reads FQNENV. The CDR3 protein is CASSQDSPQHF. The DNA for the CDR3 is TGTGCCAGCAGCCAGGACAGTCCCCAGCATTTT.

The chain employs TRBV30 and TRBJ2-3, with D tentatively TRBD1 (6 bases). V lost 5 bases, J lost 7 bases, and 22 bases lay in between. The CDR3 loop spans 15 amino acids. CDR1 is GTSNPN, CDR2 SVGIG, per germline (reference sequence). The CDR3 reads CAWGTGPLAGNTQYF. CDR3 sequence (DNA): TGTGCCTGGGGTACAGGGCCCCTAGCAGGGAATACGCAGTATTTT.

This clone showed up just once. The chain uses TRBV7-2 and TRBJ2-1; D remains ambiguous. Germline V lookup: CDR1 SGHTA, CDR2 FQGNSA. Trimming stripped 3 bases from V and 7 bases from J, with 7 bases between. CDR3 length equals 12 residues. Here the CDR3 DNA reads TGTGCCAGCAGCTTTCGGCGGAATGAGCAGTTCTTC. Translating gives CASSFRRNEQFF.

This clone was recorded only once. The J gene is TRBJ2-5, the V gene TRBV7-6; D call uncertain. Germline CDR1 is SGHVS and CDR2 is FNYEAQ. The CDR3 loop spans 15 amino acids. V shed 5 bases and J shed 4 bases, with 17 bases lying between them. The CDR3 region has the DNA TGTGCCAGCAGCCTCAACGGTGGCGGCACAGAGACCCAGTACTTC. It codes for CASSLNGGGTETQYF.

The chain couples TRBV7-9 to TRBJ1-1; D perhaps matches TRBD1 (5 bases). This CDR3 is built from 14 residues. Germline loops: CDR1 SEHNR, CDR2 FQNEAQ (reference sequence). V was shortened by 4 bases and J by 3 bases, with 12 bases between the two germline ends. The CDR3 sequence is CASSSGGRHTEAFF. CDR3 nucleotide sequence: TGTGCCAGCAGCTCCGGGGGACGGCACACTGAAGCTTTCTTT.

The chain links TRBV9 to TRBJ2-5, with a weak D call TRBD1 (6 bases). V was cut by 4 bases and J by 2 bases, with 12 bases left in between. The CDR3 runs 14 residues. Germline CDR1 reads SGDLS; CDR2 reads YYNGEE. Here the CDR3 reads CASSPQGIQETQYF. Written as DNA, the CDR3 is TGTGCCAGCAGCCCACAGGGCATACAAGAGACCCAGTACTTC.

In its sample, this clone was seen once. This chain connects TRBV6-1 to TRBJ1-2; 7 bases align to TRBD1. Germline lookup yields CDR1 MNHNS and CDR2 SASEGT. Losses at the gene ends were 6 bases for V and 6 bases for J; bases not matched to a gene: 10. The CDR3 length is 14 residues. The CDR3 sequence is CASRSPGTANGYTF. The CDR3 nucleotides read TGTGCCAGCAGGAGTCCCGGGACAGCGAATGGCTACACCTTC.

This chain joins TRBV18 and TRBJ2-3; 8 positions agree with TRBD2. V lost 3 bases, J lost 2 bases, and 7 bases stayed unmatched. From germline, CDR1 is KGHSH and CDR2 LQKENI. CDR3 length: 16 amino acids. CDR3 DNA sequence: TGTGCCAGCTCACCTCTTGGCGGGGGGCACACAGATACGCAGTATTTT. It specifies CASSPLGGGHTDTQYF.

This clone was observed a single time. The chain recombines TRBV10-1 with TRBJ2-1, with 10 positions matching TRBD2. Germline assignment: CDR1 WNHNN and CDR2 SYGVQD (reference sequence). After removal of 6 bases from V and 3 bases from J, the junction contained 5 bases not matched to a gene. The CDR3 length is 15 residues. The CDR3 loop is CASSASSGGYNEQFF. CDR3 DNA: TGCGCCAGCAGCGCATCTAGCGGGGGCTACAATGAGCAGTTCTTC.

The rearrangement uses TRBV7-6 and TRBJ2-1; possibly TRBD2 for D (6 bases). CDR3 size: 14 residues. From germline, CDR1 is SGHVS and CDR2 FNYEAQ. Deletions cut 6 bases from V and 6 bases from J, with 15 bases between. The CDR3: CASSYRRGGNEQFF. The CDR3 DNA reads as TGTGCCAGCAGTTACCGGAGGGGCGGCAATGAGCAGTTCTTC.

This clone was seen more than once but under ten times. V usage is TRBV28 and J usage is TRBJ2-5; TRBD1 agrees at 7 bases. Unmatched junction bases numbered 19, after V lost 1 base and J lost 5 bases. Germline CDR1 reads MDHEN; CDR2 reads SYDVKM. The CDR3 totals 19 residues. The CDR3 DNA reads TGTGCCAGCAGTTTATTGACCGAAACCGGGACAGTTCTGCCGGAGACCCAGTACTTC. It translates to CASSLLTETGTVLPETQYF. Based on the CDR3 plus reference TRBV28 and TRBJ2-5, the full variable domain is DVKVTQSSRYLVKRTGEKVFLECVQDMDHENMFWYRQDPGLGLRLIYFSYDVKMKEKGDIPEGYSVSREKKERFSLILESASTNQTSMYLCASSLLTETGTVLPETQYFGPGTRLLVL.

This chain uses TRBV15 with TRBJ1-2; a possible D gene is TRBD1 (5 bases). Trimming pared 4 bases from V and 8 bases from J, leaving 14 bases between. Germline CDR1 and CDR2: LNHNV and YYDKDF (reference sequence). The CDR3 runs 13 residues. Written as DNA, the CDR3 is TGTGCCACCAGCATGGGGAGGGGAGTGGGCTACACCTTC. It specifies CATSMGRGVGYTF.

The chain links TRBV19 to TRBJ2-4; the match to TRBD2 covers 9 bases. The V gene's germline CDR1 is LNHDA and CDR2 SQIVND (reference sequence). With 5 bases clipped from V and 0 bases from J, the junction kept 5 bases outside the gene matches. The CDR3 loop spans 16 amino acids. CDR3 sequence (DNA): TGTGCCAGTAGTTTATTAGCGGGAGTAGCCAAAAACATTCAGTACTTC. Amino acids: CASSLLAGVAKNIQYF.

The chain is built from TRBV7-2 and TRBJ2-1; a possible D gene is TRBD1 (5 bases). The V gene lost 6 bases and the J gene lost 6 bases, with 9 bases spanning the gap. Germline CDR1 reads SGHTA; CDR2 reads FQGNSA. The CDR3 is made up of 12 amino acids. For the CDR3, the DNA is TGTGCCAGCAGAAAGGGGCGCAATGAGCAGTTCTTC. Protein: CASRKGRNEQFF.

The chain carries TRBV28 and TRBJ2-2; 7 nucleotides align to TRBD2. Germline CDR1 MDHEN, CDR2 SYDVKM. This CDR3 is 16 amino acids long. Trimming removed 8 bases from V and 5 bases from J; junction bases left unmatched: 14. As DNA, the CDR3 is TGTGCCAGCGCAAAGGTCCCCTTTAGCGGGACCGGGGAGCTGTTTTTT. It specifies CASAKVPFSGTGELFF.

The rearrangement joins TRBV6-5 to TRBJ2-7, with D perhaps matching TRBD1 (6 bases). Trimming removed 0 bases from V and 2 bases from J, with 11 bases in between. This CDR3 has 15 residues. Germline CDR1 MNHEY, CDR2 SVGAGI. DNA of the CDR3: TGTGCCAGCAGTTACTCTTCGGGACAACCCTACGAGCAGTACTTC. It is translated as CASSYSSGQPYEQYF.

The rearrangement links TRBV5-4 to TRBJ2-1; 13 nucleotides line up with TRBD2. With V trimmed by 0 bases and J by 6 bases, 3 bases remained unmatched. This CDR3 has 16 amino acids. The germline CDR1 and CDR2 sequences are SGHNT and YYREEE (reference sequence). The CDR3 loop is CASSLDGTSGINEQFF. For the CDR3, the DNA is TGTGCCAGCAGCTTGGATGGGACTAGCGGGATCAATGAGCAGTTCTTC.

The chain carries TRBV5-1 and TRBJ2-3; 11 bases are shared with TRBD2. Germline CDR1 and CDR2: SGHRS and YFSETQ. J was trimmed by 8 bases and V by 0 bases; bases with no gene match: 8. The CDR3 consists of 16 residues. This CDR3 reads CASSLVGGLAVVTQYF. The CDR3 nucleotides read TGCGCCAGCAGCTTGGTCGGGGGACTAGCGGTCGTTACGCAGTATTTT.

The rearrangement joins TRBV19 to TRBJ2-7; maybe TRBD1 (5 bases). V was shortened by 6 bases and J by 1 base, with 13 bases between the two germline ends. This CDR3 is 14 amino acids long. Germline V lookup: CDR1 LNHDA, CDR2 SQIVND (reference sequence). CDR3 in amino acids: CASSTRVSSYEQYF. The CDR3 DNA is TGTGCCAGTAGCACCAGGGTGAGTTCCTACGAGCAGTACTTC.

CDR3 sequence reads: CASSSGLAGAGELFF. CDR3 DNA: TGTGCCAGCAGCTCGGGACTAGCGGGGGCCGGGGAGCTGTTTTTT. The chain combines TRBV7-3 with TRBJ2-2; 14 nucleotides match TRBD2. J was trimmed by 6 bases and V by 4 bases; bases with no gene match: 1. CDR3 length equals 15 residues. Germline CDR1 and CDR2: SGHTA and FQGTGA.

Points on this clone: The sample contains more than one DNA sequence encoding this CDR3. CDR3 protein: CASSGGEKLFF. The CDR3 DNA reads TGTGCCAGCAGCGGGGGGGAAAAACTGTTTTTT. This chain joins TRBV6-1 and TRBJ1-4, with D perhaps matching TRBD1 (5 bases). There are 11 residues in the CDR3. Germline CDR1 MNHNS, CDR2 SASEGT. V lost 6 bases and J lost 8, with 7 bases in between.

This chain uses TRBV5-1 with TRBJ2-7; TRBD2 agrees at 8 bases. Trimming took 10 bases from V and 4 from J; bases not matched to a gene: 10. This CDR3 comprises 13 residues. Germline loops: CDR1 SGHRS, CDR2 YFSETQ. CDR3 coding DNA: TGCGCCTCAAACAATGGCGGGGGGTACGAGCAGTACTTC. It yields the protein CASNNGGGYEQYF.

The chain has TRBV28 and TRBJ2-6, with TRBD1 as a possible D gene (6 bases). V was cut by 5 bases and J by 1 base, with 9 bases left in between. Germline lookup yields CDR1 MDHEN and CDR2 SYDVKM. There are 15 residues in the CDR3. As DNA, the CDR3 is TGTGCCAGCAGTAAAGGGGGTTCTGGGGCCAACGTCCTGACTTTC. Translating it yields CASSKGGSGANVLTF. Based on the CDR3 plus reference TRBV28 and TRBJ2-6, the full variable domain is DVKVTQSSRYLVKRTGEKVFLECVQDMDHENMFWYRQDPGLGLRLIYFSYDVKMKEKGDIPEGYSVSREKKERFSLILESASTNQTSMYLCASSKGGSGANVLTFGAGSRLTVL.